This TCR beta chain was profiled in a study of immune evolution from preneoplasia to lung adenocarcinoma. Profiled with immunoSEQ multiplex PCR; TCRdb holds only in-frame clones, not every one. Here the sample spans 6,500 to 10,000 clones, about four fifths being singletons. The germline CDR1 and CDR2 sequences are MNHEY and SVGAGI. Trimming removed 0 bases at V and 6 bases at J, with 11 bases between. CDR3 size: 15 residues. The source is a person aged 50-59 years with lung adenocarcinoma. The chain combines TRBV6-5 with TRBJ1-4; D might be TRBD1 (6 bases). Sequencing was performed on FFPE invasive lung adenocarcinoma tissue. CDR3 DNA: TGTGCCAGCAGTTACTCTGGACAGCCAGATGAAAAACTGTTTTTT. This encodes CASSYSGQPDEKLFF.